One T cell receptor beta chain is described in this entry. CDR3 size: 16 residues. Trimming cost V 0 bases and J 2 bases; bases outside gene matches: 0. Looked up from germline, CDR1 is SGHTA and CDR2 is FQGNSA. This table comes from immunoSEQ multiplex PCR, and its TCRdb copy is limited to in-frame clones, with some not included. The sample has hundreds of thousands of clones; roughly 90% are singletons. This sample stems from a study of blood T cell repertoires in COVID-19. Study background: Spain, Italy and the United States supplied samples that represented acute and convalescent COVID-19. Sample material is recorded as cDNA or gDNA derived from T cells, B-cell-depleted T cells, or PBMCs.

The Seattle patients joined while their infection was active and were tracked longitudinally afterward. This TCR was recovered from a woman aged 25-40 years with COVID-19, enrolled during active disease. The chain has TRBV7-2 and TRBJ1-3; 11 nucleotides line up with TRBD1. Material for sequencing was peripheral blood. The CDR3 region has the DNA TGTGCCAGCAGCTTAGCGGGACAGGGGGCTGGAAACACCATATATTTT. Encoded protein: CASSLAGQGAGNTIYF.